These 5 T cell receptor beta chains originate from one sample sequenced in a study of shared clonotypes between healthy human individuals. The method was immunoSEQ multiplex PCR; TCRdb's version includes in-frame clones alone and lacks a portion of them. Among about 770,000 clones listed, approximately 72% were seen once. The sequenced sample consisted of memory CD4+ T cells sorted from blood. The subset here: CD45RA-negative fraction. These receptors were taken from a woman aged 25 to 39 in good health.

Here the CDR3 reads CASSSGGRSDTEAFF. CDR3 in DNA: TGTGCCAGCAGCTCCGGGGGGAGGTCGGACACTGAAGCTTTCTTT. The chain carries TRBV5-4 and TRBJ1-1; a possible D gene is TRBD1 (5 bases). Trimming removed 3 bases from V and 3 bases from J, with 15 bases in between. Germline CDR1 is SGHNT and CDR2 is YYREEE (reference sequence). CDR3 length equals 15 residues.

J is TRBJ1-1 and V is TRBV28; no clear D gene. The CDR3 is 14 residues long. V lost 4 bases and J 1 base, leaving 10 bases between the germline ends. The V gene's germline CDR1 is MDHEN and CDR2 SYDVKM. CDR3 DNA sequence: TGTGCCAGCAGTTCCTATACAGAGAACACTGAAGCTTTCTTT. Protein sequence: CASSSYTENTEAFF. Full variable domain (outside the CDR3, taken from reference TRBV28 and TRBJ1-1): DVKVTQSSRYLVKRTGEKVFLECVQDMDHENMFWYRQDPGLGLRLIYFSYDVKMKEKGDIPEGYSVSREKKERFSLILESASTNQTSMYLCASSSYTENTEAFFGQGTRLTVV.

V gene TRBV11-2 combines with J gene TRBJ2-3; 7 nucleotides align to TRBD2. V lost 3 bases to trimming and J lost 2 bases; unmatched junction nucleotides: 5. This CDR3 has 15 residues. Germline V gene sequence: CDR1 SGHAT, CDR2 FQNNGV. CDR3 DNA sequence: TGTGCCAGCAGCTTTTCGGGAGGATCCACAGATACGCAGTATTTT. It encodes CASSFSGGSTDTQYF.

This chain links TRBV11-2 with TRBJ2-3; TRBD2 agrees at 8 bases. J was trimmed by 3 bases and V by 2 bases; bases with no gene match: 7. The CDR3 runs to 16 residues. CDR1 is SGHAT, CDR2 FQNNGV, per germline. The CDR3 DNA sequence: TGTGCCAGCAGCTTAAGTGTTAGCGGGGTAACAGATACGCAGTATTTT. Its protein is CASSLSVSGVTDTQYF.

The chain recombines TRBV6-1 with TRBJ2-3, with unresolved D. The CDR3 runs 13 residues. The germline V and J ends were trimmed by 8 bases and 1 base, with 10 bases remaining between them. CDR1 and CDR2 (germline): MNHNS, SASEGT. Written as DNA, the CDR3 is TGTGCCAGCCTAAGGCAACGCACAGATACGCAGTATTTT. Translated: CASLRQRTDTQYF.